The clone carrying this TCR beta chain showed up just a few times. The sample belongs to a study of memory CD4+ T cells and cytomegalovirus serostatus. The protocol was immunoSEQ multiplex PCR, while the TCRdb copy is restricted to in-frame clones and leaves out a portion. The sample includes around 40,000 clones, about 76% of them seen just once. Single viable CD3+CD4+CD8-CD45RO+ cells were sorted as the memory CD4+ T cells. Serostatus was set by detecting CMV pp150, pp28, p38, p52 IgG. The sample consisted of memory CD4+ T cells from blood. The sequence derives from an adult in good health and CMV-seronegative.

This chain's CDR3 is CASTAPDRGFLEQYF. The CDR3, as DNA: TGTGCCAGCACAGCCCCGGACAGGGGGTTTTTGGAGCAGTACTTC. The V gene is TRBV6-6, the J gene TRBJ2-7; 10 positions agree with TRBD1. Germline CDR1 reads MNHNY; CDR2 reads SVGAGI (reference sequence). With 7 bases clipped from V and 7 bases from J, the junction kept 13 bases outside the gene matches. CDR3 size: 15 residues.